A selection of T cell receptor beta chains follows, all from one sample in a study of metastatic and nonmetastatic thyroid tumors. Via MiXCR, TCRdb re-called the PCR reads. This table holds about 36,000 clones, less than 25% found once. The sequenced material came from blood. Receptor source: a female donor with papillary thyroid cancer or a benign thyroid nodule (not recorded which). Some clones in this sample may be carry-over from other donors' samples. CDR3s include the opening cysteine and the closing phenylalanine or tryptophan.

TRBJ1-1 | TRBV29-1 | CSARWTGTMNTEAFF
TRBJ1-1 | TRBV12-5 | CVSGLVFWQGANTEAFF
TRBJ2-5 | TRBV25-1 | CASSELAGWGTQYF
TRBJ1-1 | TRBV7-2 | CASSSHQDTEAFF
TRBJ1-6 | TRBV6-1 | CASSRPRVVRNSPLHF
TRBJ2-1 | TRBV11-2 | CASSLVASGRSSYNEQFF
TRBJ1-3 | TRBV6-5 | CASSYGWGGRGNTIYF
TRBJ2-3 | TRBV20-1 | CSALTSGSTDTQYF
TRBJ2-1 | TRBV14 | CASSQITSGAFGEQFF
TRBJ2-3 | TRBV6-1 | CASSRNSGGRDTQYF
TRBJ2-7 | TRBV24-1 | CATSGSPSYEQYF
TRBJ1-6 | TRBV18 | CASSPLEASNSPLHF
TRBJ2-7 | TRBV19 | CSSSMQGLRSYGQYF
TRBJ2-3 | TRBV4-1 | CASSQPRLAPTDTQYF
TRBJ2-7 | TRBV5-1 | CASSAGLRDYEQYF
TRBJ2-2 | TRBV10-1 | CASSELNLGNTGELFF
TRBJ2-3 | TRBV5-4 | CASISWGAGTFGDTQYF
TRBJ2-7 | TRBV6-2/TRBV6-3 | CASSSRLLGEIIYEQYF
TRBJ1-2 | TRBV6-1 | CASSEADGTGYGYTF
TRBJ2-1 | TRBV27 | CAINPGGALNEQFF
TRBJ2-7 | TRBV11-2 | CASSLDLALADYEQYF
TRBJ2-7 | TRBV28 | CASSSSGEGLFYEQYF
TRBJ2-3 | TRBV29-1 | CSAMIASTDTQYF
TRBJ1-1 | TRBV12-3/TRBV12-4 | CASRRRDRGFGDTEAFF
TRBJ1-3 | TRBV12-3/TRBV12-4 | CASSFGTGGPGNTIYF
TRBJ1-5 | TRBV20-1 | CSASDPNQPQHF
TRBJ2-2 | TRBV5-1 | CASRQGRNTGELFF
TRBJ2-3 | TRBV28 | CASSISGASTDTQYF
TRBJ1-1 | TRBV27 | CASITGASNTEAFF
TRBJ2-1 | TRBV29-1 | CSARVSSCPYNEQFF
TRBJ2-7 | TRBV5-8 | CASSLNRPYEQYF
TRBJ2-4 | TRBV5-1 | CASSSPSTINIQYF
TRBJ2-7 | TRBV5-1 | CASSLTLDRGGHEQYF
TRBJ1-2 | TRBV20-1 | CSASSVSGQNYGYTF
TRBJ2-7 | TRBV6-2/TRBV6-3 | CASSYVSTYEQYF
TRBJ2-2 | TRBV6-1 | CASGSGSDTGELFF
TRBJ2-7 | TRBV5-1 | CASISARLGGDTYEQYF
. | TRBV10-1 | CGSSEIAGLSNEQFF
TRBJ2-1 | TRBV7-9 | CASSPTNVWGDEQFF
TRBJ2-1 | TRBV12-3/TRBV12-4 | CASSRDRGDEQFF
TRBJ2-6 | TRBV6-1 | CASSDSASSGANVLTF